This T cell receptor (beta chain) derives from a study of T cells in Graves' hyperthyroidism and ophthalmopathy. This clonotype was recorded many times. The antigen is undetermined. Regarding the study as a whole: The model's output predicted ophthalmopathy at a median of 6.5 months prior to onset. Researchers found most expanded thyroid clonotypes above 0.001 in blood as well.

It was RNA transcripts that yielded the amplified TCR beta CDR3 regions. First-round RT-PCR targeting the TCR CDR3 was performed with the HTBI primer set. A single record per CDR3 protein comes from TCRdb applying MiXCR to the multiplex PCR reads. The sample carries about 35,000 distinct CDR3 sequences, around half recorded once. The receptor's source is a woman between 50 and 59 years old with Graves' hyperthyroidism that later progressed to Graves' ophthalmopathy. The sequenced sample consisted of blood.

The CDR3 sequence is CASSLLARQETQYF. The CDR3 DNA sequence: TGCGCCAGCAGCTTGTTAGCGCGCCAAGAGACCCAGTACTTC. The chain links TRBV5-1 to TRBJ2-5; weak D call: TRBD2 (5 bases). The V end was cut by 1 base, the J end by 1 base, with 8 bases between. The CDR3 has 14 residues. In germline, CDR1 is SGHRS, CDR2 YFSETQ.